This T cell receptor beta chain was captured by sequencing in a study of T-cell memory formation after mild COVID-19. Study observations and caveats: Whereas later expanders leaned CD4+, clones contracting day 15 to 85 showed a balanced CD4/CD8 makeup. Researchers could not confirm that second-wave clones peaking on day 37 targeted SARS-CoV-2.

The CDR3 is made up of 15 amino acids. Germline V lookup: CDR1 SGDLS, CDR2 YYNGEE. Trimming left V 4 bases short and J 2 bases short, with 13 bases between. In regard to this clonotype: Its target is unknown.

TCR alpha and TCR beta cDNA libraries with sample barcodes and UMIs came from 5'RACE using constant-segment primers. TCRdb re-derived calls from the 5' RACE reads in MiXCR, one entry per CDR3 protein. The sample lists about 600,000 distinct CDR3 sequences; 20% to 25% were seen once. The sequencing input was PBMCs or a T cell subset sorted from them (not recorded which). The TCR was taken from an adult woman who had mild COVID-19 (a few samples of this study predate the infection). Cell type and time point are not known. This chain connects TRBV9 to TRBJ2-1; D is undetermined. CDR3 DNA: TGTGCCAGCAGCCCCAGCTTGGGAACCTACAATGAGCAGTTCTTC. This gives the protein CASSPSLGTYNEQFF.